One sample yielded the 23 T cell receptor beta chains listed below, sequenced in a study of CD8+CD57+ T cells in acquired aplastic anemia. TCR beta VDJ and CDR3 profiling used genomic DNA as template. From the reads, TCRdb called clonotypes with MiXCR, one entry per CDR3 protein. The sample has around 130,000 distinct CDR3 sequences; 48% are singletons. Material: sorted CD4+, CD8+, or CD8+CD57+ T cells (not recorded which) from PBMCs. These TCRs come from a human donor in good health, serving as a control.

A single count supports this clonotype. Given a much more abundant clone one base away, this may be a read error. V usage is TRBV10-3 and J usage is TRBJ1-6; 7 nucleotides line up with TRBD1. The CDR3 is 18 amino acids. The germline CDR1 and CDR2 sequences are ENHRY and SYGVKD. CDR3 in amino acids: CASSEAWKGQNKSSPLHF. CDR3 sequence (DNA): TGTGCCAGCAGTGAAGCCTGGAAGGGACAGAACAAAAGTTCACCCCTCCACTTT.

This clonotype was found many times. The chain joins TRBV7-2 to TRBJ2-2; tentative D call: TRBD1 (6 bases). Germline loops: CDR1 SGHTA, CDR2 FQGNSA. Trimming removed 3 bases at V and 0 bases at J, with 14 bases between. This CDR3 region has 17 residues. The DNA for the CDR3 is TGTGCCAGCAGCTTCGCAGCCGGGACAACGAACACCGGGGAGCTGTTTTTT. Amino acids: CASSFAAGTTNTGELFF. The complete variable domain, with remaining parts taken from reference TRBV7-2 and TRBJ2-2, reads GAGVSQSPSNKVTEKGKDVELRCDPISGHTALYWYRQSLGQGLEFLIYFQGNSAPDKSGLPSDRFSAERTGGSVSTLTIQRTQQEDSAVYLCASSFAAGTTNTGELFFGEGSRLTVL.

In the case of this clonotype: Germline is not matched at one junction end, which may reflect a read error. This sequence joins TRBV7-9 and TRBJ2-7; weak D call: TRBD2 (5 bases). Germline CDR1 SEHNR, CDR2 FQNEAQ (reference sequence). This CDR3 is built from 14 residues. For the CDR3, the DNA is TGTGCCAGCAGCCAAGATCGTCGGGGTCGGTTCAGGTTCTTC. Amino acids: CASSQDRRGRFRFF.

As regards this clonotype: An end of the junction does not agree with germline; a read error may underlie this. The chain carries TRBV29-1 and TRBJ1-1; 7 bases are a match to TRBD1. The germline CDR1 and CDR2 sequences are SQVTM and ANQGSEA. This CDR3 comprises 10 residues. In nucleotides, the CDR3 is TGCAGCGTTGATGGACAGGCCGGTGTCTTT. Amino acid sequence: CSVDGQAGVF.

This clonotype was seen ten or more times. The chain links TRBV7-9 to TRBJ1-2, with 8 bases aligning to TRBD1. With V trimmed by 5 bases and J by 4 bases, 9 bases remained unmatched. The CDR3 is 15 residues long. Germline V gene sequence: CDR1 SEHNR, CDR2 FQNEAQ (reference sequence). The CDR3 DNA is TGTGCCAGCAGCGCCTCAGGGGGCGCTGGCTATGGCTACACCTTC. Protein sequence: CASSASGGAGYGYTF.

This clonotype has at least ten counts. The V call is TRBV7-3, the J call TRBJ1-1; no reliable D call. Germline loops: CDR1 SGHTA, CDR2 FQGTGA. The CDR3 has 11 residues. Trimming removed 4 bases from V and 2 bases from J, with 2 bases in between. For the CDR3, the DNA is TGTGCCAGCAGCTCCAACACTGAAGCTTTCTTT. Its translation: CASSSNTEAFF.

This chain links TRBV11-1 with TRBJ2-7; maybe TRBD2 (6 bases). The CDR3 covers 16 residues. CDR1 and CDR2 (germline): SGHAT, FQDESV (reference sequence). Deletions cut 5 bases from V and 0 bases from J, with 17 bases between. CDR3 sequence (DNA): TGTGCCAGCAGCCTCGTCGGGGGAAGAAGCTCCTACGAGCAGTACTTC. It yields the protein CASSLVGGRSSYEQYF.

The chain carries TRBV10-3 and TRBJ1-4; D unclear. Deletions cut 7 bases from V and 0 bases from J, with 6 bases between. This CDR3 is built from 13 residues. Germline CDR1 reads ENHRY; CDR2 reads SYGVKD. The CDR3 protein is CAIKAATNEKLFF. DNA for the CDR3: TGTGCCATCAAGGCAGCAACTAATGAAAAACTGTTTTTT.

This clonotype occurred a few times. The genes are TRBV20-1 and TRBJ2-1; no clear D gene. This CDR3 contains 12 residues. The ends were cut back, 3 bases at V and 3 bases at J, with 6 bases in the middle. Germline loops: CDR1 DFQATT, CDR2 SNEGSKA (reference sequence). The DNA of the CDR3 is TGCAGTGCTAGCCCGGACTACAATGAGCAGTTCTTC. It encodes CSASPDYNEQFF.

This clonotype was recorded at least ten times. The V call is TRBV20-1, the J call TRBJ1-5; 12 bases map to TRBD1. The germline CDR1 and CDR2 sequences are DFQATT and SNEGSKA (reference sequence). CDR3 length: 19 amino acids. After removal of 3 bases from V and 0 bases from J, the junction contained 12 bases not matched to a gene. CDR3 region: CSARETPGQGATSNQPQHF. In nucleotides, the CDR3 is TGCAGTGCTAGGGAGACCCCGGGACAGGGGGCTACTAGCAATCAGCCCCAGCATTTT.

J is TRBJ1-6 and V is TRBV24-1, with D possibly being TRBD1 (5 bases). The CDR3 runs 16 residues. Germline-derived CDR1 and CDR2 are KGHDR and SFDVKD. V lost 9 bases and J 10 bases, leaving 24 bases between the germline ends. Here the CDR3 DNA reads TGTGCCACCCCTCTCGGGGGAGACTACGATGGCTCACCCCTCCACTTT. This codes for CATPLGGDYDGSPLHF.

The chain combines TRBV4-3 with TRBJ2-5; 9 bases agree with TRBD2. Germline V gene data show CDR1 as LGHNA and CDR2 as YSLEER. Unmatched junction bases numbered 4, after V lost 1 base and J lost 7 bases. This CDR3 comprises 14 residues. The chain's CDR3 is CASSQAVREGTQYF. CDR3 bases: TGCGCCAGCAGCCAAGCTGTGCGGGAGGGGACCCAGTACTTC.

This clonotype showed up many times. The CDR3 bases are TGTGCCAGCAGCTTAGTGGCCGCCTTAGCCAAAAACATTCAGTACTTC. This translates into CASSLVAALAKNIQYF. The chain couples TRBV11-2 to TRBJ2-4, with unresolved D. The CDR3 consists of 16 residues. With 1 base removed from V and 0 bases from J, the gap between germline ends came to 10 bases. Germline CDR1 reads SGHAT; CDR2 reads FQNNGV.

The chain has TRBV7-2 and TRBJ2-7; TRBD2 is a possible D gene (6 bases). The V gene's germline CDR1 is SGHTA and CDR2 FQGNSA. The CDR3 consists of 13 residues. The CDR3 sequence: CARRRVAVYEQYV. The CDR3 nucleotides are TGTGCCCGCAGGAGGGTAGCGGTCTACGAGCAGTACGTC.

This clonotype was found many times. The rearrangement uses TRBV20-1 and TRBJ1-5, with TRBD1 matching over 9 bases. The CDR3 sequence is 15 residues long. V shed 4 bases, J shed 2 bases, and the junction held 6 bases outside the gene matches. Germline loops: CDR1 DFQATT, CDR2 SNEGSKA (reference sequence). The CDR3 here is CSANRTGVRNQPQHF. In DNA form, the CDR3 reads TGCAGTGCTAACCGGACAGGGGTGCGCAATCAGCCCCAGCATTTT.

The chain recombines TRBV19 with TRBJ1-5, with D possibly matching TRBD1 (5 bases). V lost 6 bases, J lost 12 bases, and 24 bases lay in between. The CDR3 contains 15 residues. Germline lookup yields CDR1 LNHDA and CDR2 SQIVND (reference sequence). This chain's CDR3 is CASRDDRQGNPIQHF. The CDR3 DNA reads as TGTGCCAGTAGAGACGATCGGCAGGGAAACCCGATCCAGCATTTT. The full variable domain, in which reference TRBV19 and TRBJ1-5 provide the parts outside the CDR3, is DGGITQSPKYLFRKEGQNVTLSCEQNLNHDAMYWYRQDPGQGLRLIYYSQIVNDFQKGDIAEGYSVSREKKESFPLTVTSAQKNPTAFYLCASRDDRQGNPIQHFGDGTRLSIL.

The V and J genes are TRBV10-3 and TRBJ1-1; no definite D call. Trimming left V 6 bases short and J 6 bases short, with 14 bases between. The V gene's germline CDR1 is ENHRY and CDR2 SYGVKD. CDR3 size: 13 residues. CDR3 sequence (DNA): TGTGCCATCAGGGACGCCTCACGTCCTGAAGCTTTCTTT. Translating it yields CAIRDASRPEAFF.

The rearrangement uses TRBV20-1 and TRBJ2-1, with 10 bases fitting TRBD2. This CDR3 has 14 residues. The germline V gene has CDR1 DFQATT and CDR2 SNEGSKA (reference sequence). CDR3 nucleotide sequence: TGCAGCGCCAACCTAGCGGGGGCCTCATTCGAGCAGTTCTTC. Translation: CSANLAGASFEQFF.

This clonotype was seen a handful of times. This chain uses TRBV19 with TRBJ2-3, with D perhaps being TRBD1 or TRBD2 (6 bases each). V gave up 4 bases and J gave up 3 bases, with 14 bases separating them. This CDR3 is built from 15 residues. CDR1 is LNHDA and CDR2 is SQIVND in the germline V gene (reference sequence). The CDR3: CASSNGGGGTDTQYF. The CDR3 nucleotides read TGTGCCAGTAGTAATGGAGGGGGAGGTACAGATACGCAGTATTTT.

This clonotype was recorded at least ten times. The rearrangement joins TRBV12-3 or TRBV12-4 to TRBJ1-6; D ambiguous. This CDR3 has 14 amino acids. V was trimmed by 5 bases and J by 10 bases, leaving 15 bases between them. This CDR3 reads CASSPGLNRSPLHF. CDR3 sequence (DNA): TGTGCCAGCAGTCCCGGTCTGAATAGGTCACCCCTCCACTTT.

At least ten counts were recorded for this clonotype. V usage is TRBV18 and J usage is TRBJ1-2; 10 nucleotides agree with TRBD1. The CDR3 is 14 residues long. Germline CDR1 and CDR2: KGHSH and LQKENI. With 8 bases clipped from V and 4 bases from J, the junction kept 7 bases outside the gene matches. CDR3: CASHHGDRGYGYTF. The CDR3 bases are TGTGCCAGCCACCACGGGGACAGGGGCTATGGCTACACCTTC.

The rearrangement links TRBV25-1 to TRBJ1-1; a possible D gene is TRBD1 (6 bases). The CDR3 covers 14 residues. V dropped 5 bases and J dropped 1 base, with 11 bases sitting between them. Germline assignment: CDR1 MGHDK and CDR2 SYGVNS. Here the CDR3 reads CASSYRTANTEAFF. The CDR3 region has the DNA TGTGCCAGCAGTTATCGGACAGCGAACACTGAAGCTTTCTTT.

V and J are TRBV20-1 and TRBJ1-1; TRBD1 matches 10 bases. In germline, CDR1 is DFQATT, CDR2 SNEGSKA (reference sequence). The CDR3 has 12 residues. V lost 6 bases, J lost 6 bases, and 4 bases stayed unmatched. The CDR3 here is CSARQGASEAFF. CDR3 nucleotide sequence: TGCAGTGCGAGACAGGGGGCTTCTGAAGCTTTCTTT.